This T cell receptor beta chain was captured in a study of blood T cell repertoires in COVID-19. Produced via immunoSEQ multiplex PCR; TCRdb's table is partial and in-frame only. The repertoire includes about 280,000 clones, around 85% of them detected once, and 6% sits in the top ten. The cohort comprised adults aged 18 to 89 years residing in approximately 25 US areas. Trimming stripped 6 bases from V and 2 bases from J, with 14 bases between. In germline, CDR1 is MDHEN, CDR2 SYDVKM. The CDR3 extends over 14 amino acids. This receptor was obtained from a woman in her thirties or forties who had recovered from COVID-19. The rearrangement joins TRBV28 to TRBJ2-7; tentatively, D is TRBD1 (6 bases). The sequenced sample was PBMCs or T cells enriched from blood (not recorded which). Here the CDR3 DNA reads TGTGCCAGCAGCGACAGGACGGGCCCCTACGAGCAGTACTTC. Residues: CASSDRTGPYEQYF.